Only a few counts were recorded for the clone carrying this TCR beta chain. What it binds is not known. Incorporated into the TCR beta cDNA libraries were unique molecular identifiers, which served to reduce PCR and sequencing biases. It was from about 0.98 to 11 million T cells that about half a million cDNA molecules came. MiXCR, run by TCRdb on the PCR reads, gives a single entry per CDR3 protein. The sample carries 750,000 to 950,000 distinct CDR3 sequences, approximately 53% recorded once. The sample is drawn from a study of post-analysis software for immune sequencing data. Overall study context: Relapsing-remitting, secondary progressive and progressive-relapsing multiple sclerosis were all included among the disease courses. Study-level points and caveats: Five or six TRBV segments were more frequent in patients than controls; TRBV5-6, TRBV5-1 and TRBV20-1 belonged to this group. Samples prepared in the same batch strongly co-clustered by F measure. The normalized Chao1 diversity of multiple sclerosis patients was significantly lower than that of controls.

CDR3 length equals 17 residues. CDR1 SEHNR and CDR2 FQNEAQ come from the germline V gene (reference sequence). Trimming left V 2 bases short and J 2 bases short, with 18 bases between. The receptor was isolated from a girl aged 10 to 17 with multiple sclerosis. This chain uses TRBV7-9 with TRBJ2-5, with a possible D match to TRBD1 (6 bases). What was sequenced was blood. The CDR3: CASSLTATGTPQETQYF. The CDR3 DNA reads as TGTGCCAGCAGCTTAACGGCGACCGGGACACCACAAGAGACCCAGTACTTC.